The rows below give T cell receptor beta chains drawn from one sample of a study of graft-versus-host responses after intestinal transplantation. Using immunoSEQ multiplex PCR, the repertoire was profiled, and TCRdb retains in-frame clones only, with some absent. The sample includes around 18,000 clones, over 75% of them seen just once. Material: PBMCs, obtained 14 days after transplant. The receptors were gathered from a human patient who received an intestinal transplant, so some T cells may come from the graft donor. CDR3s include the opening cysteine and the closing phenylalanine or tryptophan. The D gene is left open where the match is weak. A row's size may be missing; if present it is once, few, many or a size class.

TRBJ2-7 . TRBD2 TRBV7-2 CASSLVLAGGNYF TGTGCCAGCAGCTTAGTACTAGCGGGCGGAAACTACTTC
TRBJ2-7 . . TRBV4-1 CASSQSPPRKKGTYEQYF TGCGCCAGCAGCCAGTCTCCTCCCAGGAAGAAAGGTACCTACGAGCAGTACTTC
TRBJ1-5 . . TRBV19 CASRDSNQPQHF TGTGCCAGTAGGGACAGCAATCAGCCCCAGCATTTT
TRBJ2-5 . . TRBV7-9 CASSLEAYQETQYF TGTGCCAGCAGCTTAGAAGCCTACCAAGAGACCCAGTACTTC
TRBJ2-7 . . TRBV10-2 CASSPSYEQYF TGCGCCAGCAGTCCGTCCTACGAGCAGTACTTC
TRBJ2-1 . TRBD2 TRBV2 CASRSGLAIIQSSYNEQFF TGTGCCAGCAGATCCGGACTAGCAATAATCCAAAGCTCCTACAATGAGCAGTTCTTC
TRBJ2-7 few TRBD1 TRBV27 CASTPTRDRGYEQYF TGTGCCAGCACCCCAACCCGGGACAGGGGCTACGAGCAGTACTTC
TRBJ2-1 . TRBD2 TRBV7-7 CASSLAGNNEQFF TGTGCTAGCAGCTTAGCGGGAAACAATGAGCAGTTCTTC
TRBJ1-3 once . TRBV5-1 CASSPLLTGTSGNTIYF TGCGCCAGCAGCCCCTTGCTTACAGGGACCTCTGGAAACACCATATATTTT
TRBJ1-4 . . TRBV7-3 CASSLSNRATTNEKLFF TGTGCCAGCAGCTTATCGAATAGGGCGACAACTAATGAAAAACTGTTTTTT
TRBJ1-5 . TRBD1 TRBV27 CASSHNGQGGQPQHF TGTGCCAGCAGTCATAATGGACAGGGGGGTCAGCCCCAGCATTTT
TRBJ2-7 . TRBD1 TRBV5-1 CASSNTADRPSYEQYF TGCGCCAGCAGTAATACCGCGGACAGGCCCTCCTACGAGCAGTACTTC
TRBJ2-7 . . TRBV5-1 CASSLVAGGEQYF TGCGCCAGCAGCTTGGTTGCAGGAGGCGAGCAGTACTTC
TRBJ2-1 . TRBD2 TRBV30 CAWSVRMVPSGRVESSYNEQFF TGTGCCTGGAGTGTACGAATGGTGCCTAGCGGGAGGGTCGAGAGCTCCTACAATGAGCAGTTCTTC
TRBJ2-1 once TRBD2 TRBV19 CASSMGKAGEVSYNEQFF TGTGCCAGTAGTATGGGTAAAGCGGGAGAGGTTTCCTACAATGAGCAGTTCTTC
TRBJ2-7 . TRBD1 TRBV27 CASSKDRGNIRGYEQYF TGTGCCAGCAGCAAAGACAGGGGCAATATTAGAGGCTACGAGCAGTACTTC
TRBJ2-5 . . TRBV29-1 CSVWTAGEETQYF TGCAGCGTATGGACAGCTGGGGAAGAGACCCAGTACTTC
TRBJ2-6 . TRBD1 TRBV10-3 CAISESRSKTGSPSGANVLTF TGTGCCATCAGTGAGTCGAGATCTAAGACAGGGTCTCCCTCTGGGGCCAACGTCCTGACTTTC
TRBJ1-1 . . TRBV11-2 CASSLMGYTEAFF TGTGCCAGCAGCTTAATGGGGTACACTGAAGCTTTCTTT
TRBJ2-3 . TRBD2 TRBV6-5 CASHGLAGAQDTQYF TGTGCCAGCCACGGTCTAGCGGGAGCTCAGGATACGCAGTATTTT
TRBJ1-1 . . TRBV13 CASSPTWGIGLTEAFF TGTGCCAGCAGCCCTACCTGGGGAATCGGCCTCACTGAAGCTTTCTTT
TRBJ2-7 . . TRBV28 CASSRRQDSDYEQYF TGTGCCAGCAGTCGACGACAGGACAGCGACTACGAGCAGTACTTC
TRBJ2-7 . . TRBV11-3 CASSLGGGSYEQYF TGTGCCAGCAGCTTAGGGGGCGGTTCCTACGAGCAGTACTTC
TRBJ2-5 . TRBD1 TRBV5-8 CASSTGTGPQETQYF TGTGCCAGCAGCACCGGGACAGGGCCTCAAGAGACCCAGTACTTC
TRBJ1-2 . . TRBV5-4 CASSLVPGKGNGYTF TGTGCCAGCAGCTTGGTACCGGGAAAGGGAAATGGCTACACCTTC
TRBJ1-6 . . TRBV7-6 CASSLGTDNSPLHF TGTGCCAGCAGCTTAGGTACGGATAATTCACCCCTCCACTTT
TRBJ2-1 . TRBD2 TRBV7-8 CASSFQAGGSWEQFF TGTGCCAGCAGCTTTCAAGCGGGGGGGTCCTGGGAGCAGTTCTTC
TRBJ1-1 . . TRBV6-5 CASSETGTGTEAFF TGTGCCAGCAGTGAAACAGGGACGGGCACTGAAGCTTTCTTT
TRBJ2-4 once . TRBV14 CASSQEGTAKNIQYF TGTGCCAGCAGCCAAGAGGGGACAGCCAAAAACATTCAGTACTTC
TRBJ2-2 once TRBD2 TRBV7-6 CASSWKFSGRAPQGAGELFF TGTGCCAGCAGCTGGAAATTTAGCGGGAGGGCCCCCCAGGGTGCCGGGGAGCTGTTTTTT
TRBJ2-2 . . TRBV9 CASSDAGGWGRAGELFF TGTGCCAGCAGCGATGCAGGGGGCTGGGGGAGGGCCGGGGAGCTGTTTTTT
TRBJ1-1 once . TRBV2 CASSVRGNTEAFF TGTGCCAGCAGTGTCAGGGGGAACACTGAAGCTTTCTTT
TRBJ1-5 . . TRBV19 CASSIGGQSNQPQHF TGTGCCAGTAGTATAGGCGGACAGAGCAATCAGCCCCAGCATTTT
TRBJ2-3 . TRBD2 TRBV10-3 CAIGTSGGVTDTQYF TGTGCCATCGGGACTAGCGGGGGGGTCACAGATACGCAGTATTTT
TRBJ1-1 once TRBD1 TRBV5-1 CASSLGQGSVNTEAFF TGCGCCAGCAGCCTAGGACAGGGAAGTGTGAACACTGAAGCTTTCTTT
TRBJ2-3 . TRBD1 TRBV7-3 CVSSLIGQGAADTQYF TGTGTCAGCAGCTTAATAGGGCAGGGGGCGGCAGATACGCAGTATTTT
TRBJ2-5 few TRBD2 TRBV6-5 CASRRSGEETQYF TGTGCCAGCAGACGAAGCGGGGAAGAGACCCAGTACTTC
TRBJ1-1 . . TRBV7-6 CASSRTGRAEAFF TGTGCCAGCAGCCGAACAGGGCGGGCTGAAGCTTTCTTT
TRBJ2-4 . TRBD2 TRBV10-1 CASSDFSGSKNIQYF TGCGCCAGCAGTGATTTTAGCGGGAGCAAAAACATTCAGTACTTC
TRBJ2-4 few . TRBV19 CATRSGFPKTGAKNIQYF TGTGCCACTCGCTCCGGGTTCCCGAAAACGGGGGCCAAAAACATTCAGTACTTC
TRBJ2-7 . . TRBV14 CASSQISVSYEQYF TGTGCCAGCAGCCAAATCAGTGTATCCTACGAGCAGTACTTC
TRBJ1-5 . TRBD1 TRBV28 CASSFWRGQGSQPQHF TGTGCCAGCAGTTTCTGGCGGGGACAGGGAAGTCAGCCCCAGCATTTT
TRBJ1-4 . TRBD1 TRBV25-1 CASTQGAYEKLFF TGTGCCAGTACACAGGGGGCATATGAAAAACTGTTTTTT
TRBJ2-5 . . TRBV7-7 CASSFSSQETQYF TGTGCCAGCAGCTTTAGCAGCCAAGAGACCCAGTACTTC
TRBJ2-5 . . TRBV11-3 CASSLGAQETQYF TGTGCCAGCAGCTTAGGAGCCCAAGAGACCCAGTACTTC